One sample yielded the 30 T cell receptor beta chains listed below, sequenced in a study of blood T cell repertoires in COVID-19. Produced via immunoSEQ multiplex PCR; TCRdb's table is partial and in-frame only. In the table there are 95,000 to 150,000 clones, around 80% of which are singletons. The sequenced sample consisted of peripheral blood. The receptor source for this set is a man in his sixties with active or convalescent COVID-19.

The V gene is TRBV15, the J gene TRBJ2-7, with 12 nucleotides matching TRBD2. This CDR3 has 17 residues. The germline V gene encodes CDR1 LNHNV and CDR2 YYDKDF (reference sequence). Trimming at V came to 2 bases and at J to 0 bases, leaving 5 bases not matched to a gene. CDR3 nucleotides: TGTGCCACCAGCAGACCCGGACTAGCGGGGAACTCCTACGAGCAGTACTTC. Protein product: CATSRPGLAGNSYEQYF. The entire variable domain, with the rest obtained from reference TRBV15 and TRBJ2-7, is as follows: DAMVIQNPRYQVTQFGKPVTLSCSQTLNHNVMYWYQQKSSQAPKLLFHYYDKDFNNEADTPDNFQSRRPNTSFCFLDIRSPGLGDTAMYLCATSRPGLAGNSYEQYFGPGTRLTVT.

The rearrangement links TRBV27 to TRBJ2-7, with TRBD1 matching over 8 bases. The CDR3 is 12 residues long. CDR1 is MNHEY and CDR2 is SMNVEV in the germline V gene (reference sequence). The ends lost 4 bases at V and 6 bases at J; junction bases unmatched: 2. This CDR3 reads CASSSTGVEQYF. Here the CDR3 DNA reads TGTGCCAGCAGTTCGACAGGGGTCGAGCAGTACTTC.

This rearrangement joins TRBV12-3 or TRBV12-4 to TRBJ2-3; possibly TRBD2 for D (6 bases). The V gene lost 2 bases and the J gene lost 6 bases, with 9 bases spanning the gap. This CDR3 has 13 amino acids. DNA of the CDR3: TGTGCCAGCAGTTTAATGGGAGGCGATACGCAGTATTTT. Translation: CASSLMGGDTQYF.

This clone was seen just once. V is TRBV7-9 and J is TRBJ2-5; weak D call: TRBD2 (5 bases). V lost 1 base and J 1 base, leaving 10 bases between the germline ends. Per the germline V gene, CDR1 is SEHNR and CDR2 is FQNEAQ (reference sequence). The CDR3 has 15 residues. CDR3 DNA sequence: TGTGCCAGCAGCTTAGTCAGAGCGGTCCAAGAGACCCAGTACTTC. It yields the protein CASSLVRAVQETQYF.

This chain links TRBV27 with TRBJ1-5; D is undetermined. Germline CDR1 and CDR2: MNHEY and SMNVEV (reference sequence). CDR3 size: 17 residues. Trimming cost V 0 bases and J 1 base, with 13 bases left between them. This CDR3 is CASSLSIIGWSNQPQHF. CDR3 sequence (DNA): TGTGCCAGCAGTTTATCGATAATCGGGTGGAGCAATCAGCCCCAGCATTTT.

This clone came up a few times. V gene TRBV4-3 combines with J gene TRBJ2-7; TRBD1 matches 8 bases. The V gene end was trimmed by 1 base and the J gene end by 3 bases; junction bases not matched to a gene: 5. The CDR3 is 15 residues long. Germline CDR1 is LGHNA and CDR2 is YSLEER. The CDR3 DNA is TGCGCCAGCAGCCAAGGTCCAGGACAGGGCTACGAGCAGTACTTC. It yields the protein CASSQGPGQGYEQYF.

V gene TRBV5-1 combines with J gene TRBJ2-5; TRBD1 is a possible D gene (6 bases). Trimming removed 5 bases from V and 4 bases from J, with 12 bases in between. This CDR3 spans 13 amino acids. Germline CDR1 and CDR2: SGHRS and YFSETQ. Here the CDR3 reads CASSLTGRETQYF. As DNA, the CDR3 is TGCGCCAGCAGTCTCACAGGGCGAGAGACCCAGTACTTC.

The chain joins TRBV9 to TRBJ2-3; TRBD2 might be the D (5 bases). CDR1 SGDLS and CDR2 YYNGEE come from the germline V gene. This CDR3 contains 16 residues. V was pared by 3 bases and J by 2 bases, with 16 bases between. The CDR3 reads CASSERVGLPTDTQYF. The CDR3 DNA reads as TGTGCCAGCAGCGAGAGGGTCGGGCTCCCCACAGATACGCAGTATTTT.

This sequence joins TRBV2 and TRBJ1-4, with 11 bases identical to TRBD1. Germline CDR1 reads SNHLY; CDR2 reads FYNNEI. The junction had 6 bases not matched to a gene; V was cut back by 4 bases and J by 5 bases. This CDR3 has 16 amino acids. The CDR3 here is CASSVRTGGMNEKLFF. CDR3 DNA: TGTGCCAGCAGTGTAAGGACAGGGGGCATGAATGAAAAACTGTTTTTT.

The V and J genes are TRBV6-5 and TRBJ2-2; D uncertain. Germline-derived CDR1 and CDR2 are MNHEY and SVGAGI. The V gene lost 2 bases and the J gene lost 6 bases, with 10 bases spanning the gap. The CDR3 consists of 14 residues. CDR3 DNA sequence: TGTGCCAGCAGTTACGCCGGGTATGCCGGGGAGCTGTTTTTT. Translating gives CASSYAGYAGELFF.

As regards this clone: This sample includes further DNA sequences coding for the same CDR3. The chain has TRBV28 and TRBJ1-5; D uncertain. Between the trimmed V and J ends, which lost 2 bases and 4 bases, there was a span of 3 bases. The CDR3 totals 12 residues. The germline gives CDR1 MDHEN, CDR2 SYDVKM. CDR3 sequence (DNA): TGTGCCAGCAGTTTACTGAATCAGCCCCAGCATTTT. It specifies CASSLLNQPQHF.

V gene TRBV28 combines with J gene TRBJ1-3, with 11 bases that match TRBD1. V was pared by 4 bases and J by 8 bases, with 10 bases of the junction left unmatched. The CDR3 is made up of 16 amino acids. The germline V gene has CDR1 MDHEN and CDR2 SYDVKM. The CDR3, as DNA: TGTGCCAGCAGTTCTACCGGACAGGGGGCTTGGGACACCATATATTTT. Translating it yields CASSSTGQGAWDTIYF.

The chain couples TRBV11-2 to TRBJ2-5, with a weak D call TRBD2 (6 bases). V dropped 5 bases and J dropped 0 bases, with 22 bases sitting between them. The CDR3 sequence is 18 residues long. CDR1 is SGHAT, CDR2 FQNNGV, per germline. The CDR3 here is CASSVSGARVRHQETQYF. The CDR3 DNA reads as TGTGCCAGCAGCGTGTCGGGAGCCCGAGTTAGGCACCAAGAGACCCAGTACTTC.

V usage is TRBV6-5 and J usage is TRBJ2-2; 7 nucleotides align to TRBD2. The germline V gene encodes CDR1 MNHEY and CDR2 SVGAGI. This CDR3 contains 15 residues. Trimming removed 2 bases from V and 2 bases from J; junction bases left unmatched: 2. The CDR3 spells CASSYGTTNTGELFF. In DNA form, the CDR3 reads TGTGCCAGCAGTTACGGGACTACCAACACCGGGGAGCTGTTTTTT.

This sequence joins TRBV5-1 and TRBJ1-6; D is uncertain. Germline CDR1 is SGHRS and CDR2 is YFSETQ. The CDR3 contains 17 residues. V was clipped by 5 bases and J by 8 bases, with 23 bases between them. CDR3 sequence reads: CASRLMGTSNSDSPLHF. The DNA for the CDR3 is TGCGCCAGCAGGTTGATGGGCACATCTAATTCGGATTCACCCCTCCACTTT.

This clone was seen at least ten times. The chain recombines TRBV5-1 with TRBJ2-3; perhaps TRBD2 as D (6 bases). Germline V gene lookup returns CDR1 SGHRS and CDR2 YFSETQ. CDR3 size: 16 residues. Deletions cut 4 bases from V and 1 base from J, with 16 bases between. DNA for the CDR3: TGCGCCAGCAGCCCGCTCGGGTGGGGGGGCACAGATACGCAGTATTTT. Protein product: CASSPLGWGGTDTQYF.

V is TRBV4-3 and J is TRBJ2-2; 9 nucleotides align to TRBD1. V trimming: 0 bases; J trimming: 3 bases; junction bases outside the gene matches: 8. CDR1 LGHNA and CDR2 YSLEER come from the germline V gene. There are 18 residues in the CDR3. CDR3 sequence: CASSQDPGQGGDTGELFF. CDR3 nucleotides: TGCGCCAGCAGCCAAGATCCGGGACAGGGTGGCGACACCGGGGAGCTGTTTTTT.

The chain uses TRBV15 and TRBJ1-1, with TRBD1 as a possible D gene (5 bases). The CDR3 loop spans 14 amino acids. Looked up from germline, CDR1 is LNHNV and CDR2 is YYDKDF (reference sequence). V lost 3 bases and J 3 bases, leaving 11 bases between the germline ends. This CDR3 is CATSRNQGDTEAFF. Written as DNA, the CDR3 is TGTGCCACCAGCAGGAATCAGGGCGACACTGAAGCTTTCTTT.

The V and J genes are TRBV7-9 and TRBJ1-5, with D perhaps matching TRBD1 (5 bases). This CDR3 region has 12 residues. Germline CDR1 reads SEHNR; CDR2 reads FQNEAQ (reference sequence). The V gene lost 1 base and the J gene lost 9 bases, with 7 bases spanning the gap. The CDR3 region is CASSLGQRPQHF. The CDR3 DNA reads as TGTGCCAGCAGCTTAGGACAGCGGCCCCAGCATTTT.

This clone was seen more than once but under ten times. V and J are TRBV7-2 and TRBJ2-7; no definite D call. The CDR3 consists of 13 residues. The ends were cut back, 5 bases at V and 5 bases at J, with 13 bases in the middle. From germline, CDR1 is SGHTA and CDR2 FQGNSA. The CDR3 sequence is CASSPAVPNEQYF. The CDR3 nucleotides are TGTGCCAGCAGCCCCGCAGTTCCCAACGAGCAGTACTTC.

The chain is built from TRBV28 and TRBJ2-7, with D possibly being TRBD2 (7 bases). This CDR3 has 11 amino acids. Germline CDR1 reads MDHEN; CDR2 reads SYDVKM. V lost 7 bases, J lost 6 bases, and 10 bases lay in between. Here the CDR3 reads CASMGGREQYF. The CDR3 DNA is TGTGCCAGCATGGGGGGGCGCGAGCAGTACTTC.

The V and J genes are TRBV11-3 and TRBJ2-1, with 8 bases that match TRBD1. CDR3 size: 16 residues. The V gene end was trimmed by 5 bases and the J gene end by 5 bases; junction bases not matched to a gene: 11. The germline gives CDR1 SGHNT, CDR2 YENEEA. The CDR3 loop is CASSPWTGSRDNEQFF. CDR3 sequence (DNA): TGTGCCAGCAGCCCTTGGACAGGGTCTCGGGACAATGAGCAGTTCTTC. Full variable domain (missing parts from reference TRBV11-3 and TRBJ2-1): EAGVVQSPRYKIIEKKQPVAFWCNPISGHNTLYWYLQNLGQGPELLIRYENEEAVDDSQLPKDRFSAERLKGVDSTLKIQPAELGDSAVYLCASSPWTGSRDNEQFFGPGTRLTVL.

This chain connects TRBV19 to TRBJ2-6; TRBD1 aligns across 8 bases. Germline V CDR1 and CDR2: LNHDA, SQIVND (reference sequence). J was trimmed by 2 bases and V by 6 bases; bases with no gene match: 12. The CDR3 runs 18 residues. The CDR3 is CASSLRDRPFAGANVLTF. The CDR3, as DNA: TGTGCCAGTAGCCTCCGGGACAGGCCATTTGCTGGGGCCAACGTCCTGACTTTC.

The rearrangement uses TRBV15 and TRBJ2-7, with a tentative D call TRBD2 (7 bases). V was cut by 1 base and J by 2 bases, with 18 bases left in between. This CDR3 is 17 amino acids long. Germline CDR1 reads LNHNV; CDR2 reads YYDKDF (reference sequence). This CDR3 is CATSRGDGGGAPYEQYF. CDR3 nucleotide sequence: TGTGCCACCAGCAGAGGCGATGGTGGGGGGGCCCCCTACGAGCAGTACTTC.

This sequence joins TRBV7-9 and TRBJ2-2, with 7 positions matching TRBD1. Trimming took 3 bases from V and 5 from J; bases not matched to a gene: 9. CDR1 SEHNR and CDR2 FQNEAQ come from the germline V gene (reference sequence). There are 16 residues in the CDR3. The CDR3 here is CASSFWPGQRTGELFF. The CDR3 DNA reads TGTGCCAGCAGCTTTTGGCCGGGACAGCGGACCGGGGAGCTGTTTTTT.

V gene TRBV6-6 combines with J gene TRBJ2-1; the D is unclear. Germline V CDR1 and CDR2: MNHNY, SVGAGI (reference sequence). V was trimmed by 8 bases and J by 4 bases, leaving 6 bases between them. CDR3 length equals 11 residues. This CDR3 is CASGPYNEQFF. CDR3 in DNA: TGTGCCAGCGGTCCGTACAATGAGCAGTTCTTC.

The chain is built from TRBV10-2 and TRBJ2-1, with D possibly TRBD2 on 6 matching bases. The CDR3 spans 15 residues. Trimming pared 2 bases from V and 3 bases from J, leaving 11 bases between. Germline loops: CDR1 WSHSY, CDR2 SAAADI. The CDR3 DNA is TGCGCCAGCAGTGAGGGAGGGACCATCTACAATGAGCAGTTCTTC. Residues: CASSEGGTIYNEQFF.

The chain couples TRBV27 to TRBJ1-1; possible D gene TRBD1, 5 bases. Trimming left V 6 bases short and J 4 bases short, with 9 bases between. Germline assignment: CDR1 MNHEY and CDR2 SMNVEV (reference sequence). The CDR3 consists of 12 residues. The CDR3 spells CASRGEGTEAFF. CDR3 coding DNA: TGTGCCAGCAGGGGGGAGGGCACTGAAGCTTTCTTT.

The chain employs TRBV7-2 and TRBJ2-5; 8 nucleotides line up with TRBD2. V shed 1 base and J 5 bases; nucleotides not matched to a gene: 9. This CDR3 is 16 amino acids long. Germline V gene sequence: CDR1 SGHTA, CDR2 FQGNSA. The CDR3 spells CASSLGVAGGGETQYF. The CDR3 DNA reads as TGTGCCAGCAGCTTAGGGGTGGCGGGAGGTGGGGAGACCCAGTACTTC. Full variable domain (outside the CDR3, taken from reference TRBV7-2 and TRBJ2-5): GAGVSQSPSNKVTEKGKDVELRCDPISGHTALYWYRQSLGQGLEFLIYFQGNSAPDKSGLPSDRFSAERTGGSVSTLTIQRTQQEDSAVYLCASSLGVAGGGETQYFGPGTRLLVL.

The V call is TRBV3-1 (or the pseudogene TRBV3-2), the J call TRBJ1-6, with D possibly being TRBD1 (5 bases). CDR1 and CDR2 from the germline V gene are LGHDT and YNNKEL (reference sequence). This CDR3 has 18 amino acids. V dropped 3 bases and J dropped 2 bases, with 17 bases sitting between them. For the CDR3, the DNA is TGTGCCAGCAGCCATCGGGGGAGGCTGGGGGCCTATAATTCACCCCTCCACTTT. Translating it yields CASSHRGRLGAYNSPLHF.